The 2 T cell receptor beta chains given below trace back to one sample, sequenced in a study of blood T cell repertoires in COVID-19. Only in-frame clones appear in the TCRdb table, and some are missing; sequencing was by immunoSEQ multiplex PCR. Of around 210,000 clones detected, roughly 80% appear once; the ten largest clones hold less than 7%. The material sequenced was peripheral blood. These TCRs come from a woman aged 65 to 85 with acute or convalescent COVID-19.

CDR3 region: CSVEKLPSFYGYTF. The CDR3 coding sequence is TGCAGCGTTGAAAAGTTACCGAGCTTTTATGGCTACACCTTC. This chain links TRBV29-1 with TRBJ1-2; D not resolved. Trimming took 2 bases from V and 5 from J, leaving 15 bases between them. Germline lookup yields CDR1 SQVTM and CDR2 ANQGSEA. There are 14 residues in the CDR3.

This chain uses TRBV7-8 with TRBJ2-5; 8 bases line up with TRBD1. V gave up 7 bases and J gave up 2 bases; unmatched junction bases: 6. CDR1 and CDR2 (germline): SGHVS, FQNEAQ. The CDR3 runs to 14 residues. This CDR3 reads CASTWGTGQETQYF. The CDR3 DNA sequence: TGTGCCAGCACCTGGGGGACAGGTCAAGAGACCCAGTACTTC.